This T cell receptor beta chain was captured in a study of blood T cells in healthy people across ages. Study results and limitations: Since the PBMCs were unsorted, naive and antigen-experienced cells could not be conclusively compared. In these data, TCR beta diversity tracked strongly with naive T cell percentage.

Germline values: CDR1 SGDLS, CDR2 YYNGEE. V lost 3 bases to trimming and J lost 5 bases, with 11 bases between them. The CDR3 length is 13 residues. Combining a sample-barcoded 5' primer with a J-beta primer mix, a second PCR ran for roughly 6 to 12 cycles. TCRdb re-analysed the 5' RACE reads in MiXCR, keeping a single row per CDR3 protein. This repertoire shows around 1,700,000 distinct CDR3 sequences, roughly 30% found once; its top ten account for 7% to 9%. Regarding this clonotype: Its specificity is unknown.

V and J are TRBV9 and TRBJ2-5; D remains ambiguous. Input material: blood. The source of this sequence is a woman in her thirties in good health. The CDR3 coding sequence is TGTGCCAGCAGCGCGGGTCCGTGGGAGACCCAGTACTTC. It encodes CASSAGPWETQYF.